Shown below are 10 T cell receptor beta chains from a single sample sequenced in a study of blood T cell repertoires in COVID-19. Here immunoSEQ multiplex PCR was the method, and the copy in TCRdb shows in-frame clones only, minus some. Among about 190,000 clones listed, roughly 80% were seen once. Sequencing was performed on peripheral blood. All receptors derive from a human donor in a cohort sampled during active COVID-19.

This sequence joins TRBV30 and TRBJ1-1; the D is unclear. Trimming took off 3 bases at V and 5 bases at J, with 13 bases between the two ends. CDR1 is GTSNPN and CDR2 is SVGIG in the germline V gene (reference sequence). The CDR3 totals 13 residues. CDR3: CAWSDQEGTEAFF. The CDR3 nucleotides read TGTGCCTGGAGCGATCAAGAGGGTACTGAAGCTTTCTTT.

The J gene is TRBJ1-1, the V gene TRBV5-4; D perhaps matches TRBD1 (5 bases). In germline, CDR1 is SGHNT, CDR2 YYREEE (reference sequence). V was clipped by 4 bases and J by 0 bases, with 13 bases between them. The CDR3 covers 15 residues. CDR3 protein: CASSAGRSMNTEAFF. CDR3 nucleotides: TGTGCCAGCAGCGCGGGACGCTCCATGAACACTGAAGCTTTCTTT. Looking up the rest from reference TRBV5-4 and TRBJ1-1 gives the full variable domain: ETGVTQSPTHLIKTRGQQVTLRCSSQSGHNTVSWYQQALGQGPQFIFQYYREEENGRGNFPPRFSGLQFPNYSSELNVNALELDDSALYLCASSAGRSMNTEAFFGQGTRLTVV.

In its sample, this clone was seen a few times. This chain links TRBV15 with TRBJ1-2; 8 nucleotides align to TRBD1. V was clipped by 5 bases and J by 14 bases; unmatched bases: 7. The CDR3 is made up of 11 amino acids. Germline V gene sequence: CDR1 LNHNV, CDR2 YYDKDF (reference sequence). CDR3 in DNA: TGTGCCACCAGCGTTGGACAGGGAAAGACCTTC. Translated: CATSVGQGKTF.

V and J are TRBV27 and TRBJ1-2, with a tentative D call TRBD1 (6 bases). Germline lookup yields CDR1 MNHEY and CDR2 SMNVEV (reference sequence). This CDR3 has 15 residues. Trimming stripped 0 bases from V and 4 bases from J, with 12 bases between. The CDR3 sequence: CASSLSFGQPYGYTF. The CDR3, as DNA: TGTGCCAGCAGTTTATCGTTCGGACAGCCCTATGGCTACACCTTC.

The V call is TRBV12-3 or TRBV12-4, the J call TRBJ1-1, with TRBD1 matching 10 bases. The CDR3 has 13 residues. The J segment lost 9 bases and the V segment lost 7 bases, leaving 8 bases of the junction unmatched. CDR3 coding DNA: TGTGCCAGCACCGGCCGGGACAGGGGTAAAGCTTTCTTT. It translates to CASTGRDRGKAFF.

This clone was observed a single time. This chain uses TRBV5-4 with TRBJ1-3; D unclear. Germline values: CDR1 SGHNT, CDR2 YYREEE (reference sequence). Trimming cost V 4 bases and J 4 bases, with 9 bases left between them. The CDR3 runs to 13 residues. This chain's CDR3 is CASSRTGGNTIYF. CDR3 bases: TGTGCCAGCAGCAGGACTGGCGGAAACACCATATATTTT.

J is TRBJ1-2 and V is TRBV6-2 or TRBV6-3; D is unclear. This CDR3 is built from 11 residues. Germline V lookup: CDR1 MNHEY, CDR2 SVGEGT. V shed 5 bases and J shed 6 bases, with 7 bases lying between them. The CDR3 region has the DNA TGTGCCAGCAGTCCCAGTCATGGCTACACCTTC. It codes for CASSPSHGYTF.

The gene calls are TRBV2 and TRBJ2-1; D might be TRBD2 (6 bases). Germline-derived CDR1 and CDR2 are SNHLY and FYNNEI. This CDR3 has 16 amino acids. The V end lost 4 bases, the J end lost 8 bases, and 21 bases lay between the germline ends. CDR3 residues: CASSAQAGRLRDEQFF. For the CDR3, the DNA is TGTGCCAGCAGTGCCCAGGCGGGACGCCTTAGGGATGAGCAGTTCTTC. The entire variable domain, with the rest obtained from reference TRBV2 and TRBJ2-1, is as follows: EPEVTQTPSHQVTQMGQEVILRCVPISNHLYFYWYRQILGQKVEFLVSFYNNEISEKSEIFDDQFSVERPDGSNFTLKIRSTKLEDSAMYFCASSAQAGRLRDEQFFGPGTRLTVL.

This rearrangement joins TRBV5-4 to TRBJ1-2; 7 bases fit TRBD1. The length of the CDR3 is 14 residues. V shed 0 bases and J 6 bases; nucleotides not matched to a gene: 5. Germline assignment: CDR1 SGHNT and CDR2 YYREEE (reference sequence). The CDR3 sequence is CASSLDGTVNGYTF. CDR3 coding DNA: TGTGCCAGCAGCTTGGACGGGACAGTTAATGGCTACACCTTC.

The chain has TRBV28 and TRBJ2-2; D unclear. This CDR3 has 14 residues. Germline assignment: CDR1 MDHEN and CDR2 SYDVKM. V was cut by 10 bases and J by 5 bases, with 17 bases left in between. This chain's CDR3 is CATLSPKETGELFF. CDR3 bases: TGTGCCACGCTTAGCCCCAAAGAAACCGGGGAGCTGTTTTTT.